This T cell receptor (beta chain) was identified in a study of control samples from healthy donors and cancer patients. The repertoire was sequenced with immunoSEQ multiplex PCR; TCRdb's copy has only in-frame clones and lacks some. The sample lists roughly 450,000 clones, 75% to 95% occurring once. Per germline, CDR1 SGHVS and CDR2 FQNEAQ. The CDR3 has 14 residues. V shed 4 bases, J shed 4 bases, and the junction held 1 base outside the gene matches. This clonotype was obtained from a man in his forties with head and neck cancer. V and J are TRBV7-8 and TRBJ2-2; 9 nucleotides align to TRBD1. Material for sequencing was PBMCs. CDR3 DNA sequence: TGTGCCAGCAGCTCGACAGGGGGCACCGGGGAGCTGTTTTTT. This encodes CASSSTGGTGELFF.